The 17 T cell receptor beta chains in this list originate from one sample, sequenced in a study of blood T cell repertoires in COVID-19. Clones were sequenced by immunoSEQ multiplex PCR, and TCRdb holds only the in-frame ones, with some missing. The table includes 80,000 or so clones, roughly 90% detected once. Sequenced: peripheral blood. The receptors were gathered from a man aged 45-60 years with acute or convalescent COVID-19.

The CDR3 DNA sequence: TGTGCCAGTAGTAAGGTAGCCTCTGGGGCCAACGTCCTGACTTTC. The encoded protein is CASSKVASGANVLTF. The chain is built from TRBV19 and TRBJ2-6; unclear D gene. Trimming cost V 4 bases and J 0 bases, with 7 bases left between them. Per the germline V gene, CDR1 is LNHDA and CDR2 is SQIVND (reference sequence). The CDR3 consists of 15 residues.

Worth noting for this clone: The same CDR3 also results from other DNA sequences found in this sample. For the CDR3, the DNA is TGTGCCAGCAGTCCCGGGACTAGGTCCTACAATGAGCAGTTCTTC. Its translation is CASSPGTRSYNEQFF. The V call is TRBV3-1 (or the pseudogene TRBV3-2), the J call TRBJ2-1, with 8 bases that match TRBD2. The V and J ends lost 6 bases and 1 base, in that order; junction bases with no gene match: 5. Germline V gene data show CDR1 as LGHDT and CDR2 as YNNKEL (reference sequence). There are 15 residues in the CDR3.

The V call is TRBV19, the J call TRBJ2-3, with 10 nucleotides matching TRBD2. Germline values: CDR1 LNHDA, CDR2 SQIVND (reference sequence). CDR3 length equals 17 residues. The junction had 9 bases not matched to a gene; V was cut back by 4 bases and J by 2 bases. In DNA form, the CDR3 reads TGTGCCAGTAGTACTCAGCGGGGGGGAAAGACCACAGATACGCAGTATTTT. It yields the protein CASSTQRGGKTTDTQYF.

This chain uses TRBV30 with TRBJ1-5, with TRBD1 matching 7 bases. Germline trimming cut 3 bases from V and 4 bases from J; bases unmatched to any gene: 3. CDR1 is GTSNPN and CDR2 is SVGIG in the germline V gene (reference sequence). CDR3 length equals 13 residues. The CDR3 loop is CAWSRDSNQPQHF. DNA of the CDR3: TGTGCCTGGAGCCGGGACAGTAATCAGCCCCAGCATTTT.

This chain uses TRBV4-2 with TRBJ2-7; 8 bases are a match to TRBD2. Germline assignment: CDR1 LGHNA and CDR2 YNFKEQ. Trimming removed 1 base from V and 1 base from J; junction bases left unmatched: 3. This CDR3 contains 15 residues. The CDR3 nucleotides are TGTGCCAGCAGCCAAGCACTAGCGGAATCCTACGAGCAGTACTTC. It specifies CASSQALAESYEQYF.

The chain uses TRBV5-1 and TRBJ1-3, with 9 bases matching TRBD1. The V segment lost 4 bases and the J segment 5 bases; nucleotides outside the gene matches: 10. The CDR3 loop spans 16 amino acids. CDR1 and CDR2 from the germline V gene are SGHRS and YFSETQ. CDR3 sequence: CASSTQPGQGRNTIYF. The CDR3 DNA follows: TGCGCCAGCAGCACCCAACCGGGACAGGGAAGAAACACCATATATTTT.

The J gene is TRBJ2-2, the V gene TRBV6-5, with D maybe TRBD1 (6 bases). Germline V gene lookup returns CDR1 MNHEY and CDR2 SVGAGI. This CDR3 has 15 amino acids. Trimming shortened V by 8 bases and J by 0 bases, and 13 bases separated the two germline ends. CDR3 sequence (DNA): TGTGCCAGCGTATTTGGGACATCGAACACCGGGGAGCTGTTTTTT. Protein sequence: CASVFGTSNTGELFF.

V gene TRBV5-1 combines with J gene TRBJ1-1; the D is unclear. The CDR3 has 14 amino acids. CDR1 is SGHRS and CDR2 is YFSETQ in the germline V gene. V gave up 4 bases and J gave up 0 bases, with 10 bases separating them. DNA for the CDR3: TGCGCCAGCAGCGCGTCCCCCGTGAACACTGAAGCTTTCTTT. Translated: CASSASPVNTEAFF.

V gene TRBV20-1 combines with J gene TRBJ1-2; TRBD1 is a possible D gene (5 bases). The CDR3 has 11 residues. Germline-derived CDR1 and CDR2 are DFQATT and SNEGSKA (reference sequence). V lost 3 bases and J 10 bases, leaving 12 bases between the germline ends. The CDR3 loop reads CSAREQAVYTF. DNA of the CDR3: TGCAGTGCTAGGGAACAGGCTGTCTACACCTTC.

The chain has TRBV5-1 and TRBJ1-1, with D hard to call. Germline V gene lookup returns CDR1 SGHRS and CDR2 YFSETQ. Between the trimmed V and J ends, which lost 4 bases and 0 bases, there was a span of 7 bases. The CDR3 length is 13 residues. In DNA, the CDR3 is TGCGCCAGCAGCCTTTACATGAACACTGAAGCTTTCTTT. Its protein is CASSLYMNTEAFF.

The chain links TRBV5-4 to TRBJ1-6; D unresolved. The V end lost 0 bases, the J end lost 5 bases, and 6 bases lay between the germline ends. Germline V gene sequence: CDR1 SGHNT, CDR2 YYREEE (reference sequence). This CDR3 contains 14 residues. In nucleotides, the CDR3 is TGTGCCAGCAGCTTGGCCCGGGATAATTCACCCCTCCACTTT. Its translation: CASSLARDNSPLHF.

This chain links TRBV5-1 with TRBJ2-7; 8 bases line up with TRBD1. This CDR3 has 15 amino acids. Per the germline V gene, CDR1 is SGHRS and CDR2 is YFSETQ. V trimming: 2 bases; J trimming: 2 bases; junction bases outside the gene matches: 6. CDR3 sequence: CASSFWTGTPYEQYF. The CDR3 nucleotides are TGCGCCAGCAGCTTTTGGACAGGGACTCCCTACGAGCAGTACTTC.

The rearrangement uses TRBV4-1 and TRBJ2-3; the match to TRBD2 covers 12 bases. V trimming: 4 bases; J trimming: 2 bases; junction bases outside the gene matches: 7. The CDR3 is 17 residues long. From germline, CDR1 is MGHRA and CDR2 YSYEKL. CDR3 loop: CASSPSPSGGATDTQYF. In DNA, the CDR3 is TGCGCCAGCAGCCCCTCTCCTAGCGGGGGGGCCACAGATACGCAGTATTTT.

The chain recombines TRBV28 with TRBJ1-2; 7 bases align to TRBD1. The CDR3 covers 15 residues. Germline CDR1 and CDR2: MDHEN and SYDVKM. J gave up 5 bases and V 8 bases, and 14 bases lay outside the gene matches. The CDR3 spells CASRTTKGAGYGYTF. The CDR3 DNA reads as TGTGCCAGCCGAACCACCAAGGGGGCTGGATATGGCTACACCTTC.

V is TRBV5-1 and J is TRBJ1-5; D is possibly TRBD1 (5 bases). This CDR3 region has 14 residues. The ends were cut back, 5 bases at V and 4 bases at J, with 13 bases in the middle. Germline CDR1 SGHRS, CDR2 YFSETQ. In DNA form, the CDR3 reads TGCGCCAGCAGTCCGGGGGGACTAAATCAGCCCCAGCATTTT. Translation gives CASSPGGLNQPQHF.

With respect to this clone: One end of the junction is discordant with germline, which a read error may explain. V and J are TRBV28 and TRBJ2-1, with D maybe TRBD1 (5 bases). Germline assignment: CDR1 MDHEN and CDR2 SYDVKM. The CDR3 is made up of 15 amino acids. The CDR3 coding sequence is TGTGCCAGCAGTTTAGGGGCGGCCAGAGTGTGGGTCCCGGTCTTC. Residues: CASSLGAARVWVPVF.

The chain is built from TRBV19 and TRBJ2-7, with D perhaps TRBD2 (6 bases). Germline V gene data show CDR1 as LNHDA and CDR2 as SQIVND (reference sequence). The CDR3 sequence is 15 residues long. Trimming left V 3 bases short and J 2 bases short, with 14 bases between. CDR3 region: CASSMRRGSTYEQYF. The CDR3 nucleotides read TGTGCCAGTAGTATGAGGCGGGGTTCAACCTACGAGCAGTACTTC. The full variable domain, rest sourced from reference TRBV19 and TRBJ2-7, is DGGITQSPKYLFRKEGQNVTLSCEQNLNHDAMYWYRQDPGQGLRLIYYSQIVNDFQKGDIAEGYSVSREKKESFPLTVTSAQKNPTAFYLCASSMRRGSTYEQYFGPGTRLTVT.